A selection of T cell receptor beta chains follows, all from one sample in a study of blood T cell repertoires in COVID-19. Here immunoSEQ multiplex PCR was the method, and the copy in TCRdb shows in-frame clones only, minus some. The sample comprises some 320,000 clones, around nine tenths of which are singletons, and 2% to 3% rests with the top ten. The sequencing input was PBMCs or T cells enriched from blood (not recorded which). These receptors all stem from a man aged 55-75 years who had recovered from COVID-19. Both conserved end residues are part of each CDR3. Fields, in order: clone size, V gene, J gene, D gene, CDR3 protein, CDR3 DNA. The D gene is left open where the match is weak. Only some rows state a clone size, as once, few, many or a class for expanded clones.

>NA|TRBV6-2/TRBV6-3|TRBJ1-2|NA
CASSSNRVGYTF
TGTGCCAGCAGTTCCAACAGGGTTGGCTACACCTTC
>once|TRBV5-1|TRBJ1-2|NA
CASSSLGSAAGYGYTF
TGCGCCAGCAGCTCATTAGGAAGCGCAGCCGGCTATGGCTACACCTTC
>NA|TRBV5-4|TRBJ1-1|NA
CASSLGQGNEAFF
TGTGCCAGCAGCTTGGGTCAGGGCAATGAAGCTTTCTTT
>NA|TRBV5-1|TRBJ1-5|NA
CASSLRGNQPQHF
TGCGCCAGCAGCTTGCGAGGGAATCAGCCCCAGCATTTT
>NA|TRBV5-1|TRBJ2-2|TRBD2
CASSLAGSGSTGELFF
TGCGCCAGCAGCTTGGCGGGTAGCGGGAGCACCGGGGAGCTGTTTTTT
>NA|TRBV5-4|TRBJ1-2|TRBD1
CASSLGSTGGMYGYTF
TGTGCCAGCAGCTTGGGATCGACAGGGGGAATGTATGGCTACACCTTC
>NA|TRBV5-4|TRBJ1-1|NA
CASSWAGVDEAFF
TGTGCCAGCAGCTGGGCCGGGGTAGATGAAGCTTTCTTT
>NA|TRBV27|TRBJ1-2|TRBD1
CASSSFRARATGGGGGYTF
TGTGCCAGCAGTTCGTTTCGAGCAAGAGCCACAGGGGGAGGAGGTGGCTACACCTTC
>NA|TRBV27|TRBJ1-2|NA
CASSSRGWGYTF
TGTGCCAGCAGTTCTAGGGGATGGGGCTACACCTTC
>NA|TRBV12-3/TRBV12-4|TRBJ1-5|NA
CASSFTGNQPQHF
TGTGCCAGCAGTTTTACAGGGAATCAGCCCCAGCATTTT
>NA|TRBV7-3|TRBJ2-1|NA
CASSHVGRYNEQFF
TGTGCCAGCAGCCATGTGGGCCGGTACAATGAGCAGTTCTTC
>NA|TRBV6-2/TRBV6-3|TRBJ1-1|TRBD1
CASSYSLRDRATEAFF
TGTGCCAGCAGTTACTCCCTCCGGGACAGAGCCACTGAAGCTTTCTTT
>NA|TRBV4-3|TRBJ1-6|NA
CASSQDEAGLTFSPLHF
TGCGCCAGCAGCCAAGATGAGGCGGGGCTGACTTTTTCACCCCTCCACTTT
>NA|TRBV11-2|TRBJ2-1|TRBD2
CASSLYEGLAYNEQFF
TGTGCCAGCAGCTTATACGAGGGACTAGCCTACAATGAGCAGTTCTTC
>NA|TRBV2|TRBJ1-5|NA
CASKPQGASNQPQHF
TGTGCCAGCAAGCCTCAGGGTGCGTCGAATCAGCCCCAGCATTTT
>NA|TRBV20-1|TRBJ2-2|NA
CSVKPGELFF
TGCAGTGTTAAGCCGGGGGAGCTGTTTTTT
>NA|TRBV2|TRBJ1-5|NA
CASSSGSGGPQHF
TGTGCCAGCAGTAGCGGTTCCGGGGGACCCCAGCATTTT